This T cell receptor (beta chain) is drawn from a study of blood T cell repertoires in COVID-19. In the original analysis: Estimation of nucleated cell counts relied on the amplification of reference gene primers. Measured with immunoSEQ multiplex PCR; TCRdb has only the in-frame clones, and not every one. D and trimming come from the DNA, and the V and J calls and clone size come from that table. The sample lists 300,000 to 350,000 clones; about 90% were seen once. This clonotype originated in a man aged 30-40 years who had recovered from COVID-19. Sequencing was performed on PBMCs or T cells enriched from blood (not recorded which).

For the CDR3, the DNA is TGTGCCAGCAGTTTGGGCGATTCACCCCTCCACTTT. Its translation is CASSLGDSPLHF. V and J are TRBV6-6 and TRBJ1-6; D not certain. Trimming stripped 4 bases from V and 8 bases from J, with 6 bases between. Per the germline V gene, CDR1 is MNHNY and CDR2 is SVGAGI (reference sequence). The CDR3 spans 12 residues.